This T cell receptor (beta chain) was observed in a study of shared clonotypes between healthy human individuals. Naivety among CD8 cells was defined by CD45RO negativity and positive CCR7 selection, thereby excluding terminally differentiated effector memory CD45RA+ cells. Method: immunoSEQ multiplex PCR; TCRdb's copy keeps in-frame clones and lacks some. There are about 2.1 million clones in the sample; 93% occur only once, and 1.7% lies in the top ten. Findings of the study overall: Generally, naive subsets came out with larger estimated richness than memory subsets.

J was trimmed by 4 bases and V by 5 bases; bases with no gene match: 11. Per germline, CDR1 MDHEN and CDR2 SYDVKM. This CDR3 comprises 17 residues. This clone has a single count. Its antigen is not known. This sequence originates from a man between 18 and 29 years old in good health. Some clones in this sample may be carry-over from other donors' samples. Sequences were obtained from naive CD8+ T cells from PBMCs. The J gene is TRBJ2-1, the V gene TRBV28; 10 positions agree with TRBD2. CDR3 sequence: CASSTQREGPHYNEQFF. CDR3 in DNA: TGTGCCAGCAGTACCCAGCGGGAGGGCCCTCATTACAATGAGCAGTTCTTC.